A single sample is the source of the 8 T cell receptor beta chains below, sequenced in a study of blood T cell repertoires in COVID-19. Assay used: immunoSEQ multiplex PCR; TCRdb lists only in-frame clones, some missing. The repertoire holds more than 75,000 clones, more than 80% seen once, with around 13% in the top ten. The sequencing input was peripheral blood. The receptors were sampled from a human donor in a cohort sampled during active COVID-19.

The chain recombines TRBV12-3 or TRBV12-4 with TRBJ1-3; D is unclear. Trimming left V 7 bases short and J 0 bases short, with 7 bases between. There are 13 residues in the CDR3. The CDR3 reads CASTQNSGNTIYF. Written as DNA, the CDR3 is TGTGCCAGCACCCAGAACTCTGGAAACACCATATATTTT.

The chain uses TRBV5-6 and TRBJ2-4; perhaps TRBD1 as D (6 bases). Germline V gives CDR1 SGHDT, CDR2 YYEEEE. V lost 7 bases to trimming and J lost 8 bases, with 16 bases between them. The CDR3 consists of 13 residues. CDR3 coding DNA: TGTGCCAGCTCAGGGGAAGGTTTGGACATTCAGTACTTC. This encodes CASSGEGLDIQYF.

V is TRBV7-9 and J is TRBJ2-5; 9 nucleotides match TRBD2. Germline assignment: CDR1 SEHNR and CDR2 FQNEAQ (reference sequence). Trimming removed 3 bases from V and 5 bases from J; junction bases left unmatched: 7. This CDR3 region has 15 residues. CDR3 sequence (DNA): TGTGCCAGCAGCTTGGAGCGGGGGGTTCCGGAGACCCAGTACTTC. Its protein product is CASSLERGVPETQYF.

The chain combines TRBV19 with TRBJ1-2; D not certain. This CDR3 is built from 13 residues. With 2 bases removed from V and 6 bases from J, the gap between germline ends came to 10 bases. Per germline, CDR1 LNHDA and CDR2 SQIVND (reference sequence). This CDR3 is CASSIYSVDGYTF. The CDR3, as DNA: TGTGCCAGTAGTATATACTCGGTGGATGGCTACACCTTC. The full variable domain, rest sourced from reference TRBV19 and TRBJ1-2, is DGGITQSPKYLFRKEGQNVTLSCEQNLNHDAMYWYRQDPGQGLRLIYYSQIVNDFQKGDIAEGYSVSREKKESFPLTVTSAQKNPTAFYLCASSIYSVDGYTFGSGTRLTVV.

The chain couples TRBV20-1 to TRBJ2-1; no clear D. V lost 3 bases and J 5 bases, leaving 2 bases between the germline ends. The germline gives CDR1 DFQATT, CDR2 SNEGSKA (reference sequence). The length of the CDR3 is 10 residues. CDR3 amino acids: CSASDNEQFF. As DNA, the CDR3 is TGCAGTGCTAGCGACAATGAGCAGTTCTTC.

The genes are TRBV4-1 and TRBJ2-6; 7 bases agree with TRBD2. Germline V lookup: CDR1 MGHRA, CDR2 YSYEKL. V trimming: 0 bases; J trimming: 2 bases; junction bases outside the gene matches: 1. The CDR3 length is 16 residues. CDR3 nucleotide sequence: TGCGCCAGCAGCCAAGAGGGGAGGGCTGGGGCCAACGTCCTGACTTTC. Encoded protein: CASSQEGRAGANVLTF.

The CDR3 region is CASGQKTYEQYF. DNA for the CDR3: TGTGCCAGTGGACAGAAAACCTACGAGCAGTACTTC. This chain connects TRBV10-3 to TRBJ2-7; tentatively, D is TRBD1 (6 bases). This CDR3 is 12 amino acids long. CDR1 and CDR2 (germline): ENHRY, SYGVKD. V shed 10 bases and J shed 2 bases, with 12 bases lying between them.

The J gene is TRBJ1-3, the V gene TRBV28; D unclear. The CDR3 length is 14 residues. CDR1 is MDHEN, CDR2 SYDVKM, per germline. V lost 6 bases and J 1 base, leaving 10 bases between the germline ends. The CDR3 here is CASSPTLSGNTIYF. DNA of the CDR3: TGTGCCAGCAGCCCCACTCTTTCTGGAAACACCATATATTTT.